Following are 28 T cell receptor beta chains from one sample sequenced in a study of technical replicates of blood from several donors. TCRdb's copy holds only in-frame clones and misses some; the assay was immunoSEQ multiplex PCR. This sample has approximately 87,000 clones, with about 90% found just once. The sequencing input was T cells isolated from PBMCs. The source of these receptors is a human donor in good health. Some clones in this sample may be carry-over from other donors' samples.

The genes are TRBV9 and TRBJ1-2; D possibly corresponds to TRBD1 (6 bases). CDR1 is SGDLS and CDR2 is YYNGEE in the germline V gene. This CDR3 contains 13 residues. V lost 1 base and J lost 3, with 7 bases in between. The CDR3 loop is CASSVRQDYGYTF. The CDR3 bases are TGTGCCAGCAGCGTAAGACAGGACTATGGCTACACCTTC.

The chain employs TRBV7-9 and TRBJ2-7; 10 nucleotides agree with TRBD2. Germline CDR1 reads SEHNR; CDR2 reads FQNEAQ (reference sequence). The junction had 6 bases not matched to a gene; V was cut back by 10 bases and J by 6 bases. The length of the CDR3 is 12 residues. CDR3 in amino acids: CATSGRTGEQYF. The DNA for the CDR3 is TGTGCCACTAGCGGGAGAACCGGCGAGCAGTACTTC.

The chain couples TRBV6-1 to TRBJ2-7; 7 bases align to TRBD2. The CDR3 has 16 amino acids. The germline V gene has CDR1 MNHNS and CDR2 SASEGT. V dropped 2 bases and J dropped 5; count of bases not matched to a gene: 12. The CDR3 DNA reads TGTGCCAGCAGTGAATCACTGACGGGAGGCGCCCACGAGCAGTACTTC. It translates to CASSESLTGGAHEQYF.

In its sample, this clone was seen once. The chain is built from TRBV13 and TRBJ2-6; a possible D gene is TRBD2 (5 bases). V lost 0 bases and J lost 6, with 9 bases in between. This CDR3 has 15 residues. Germline V gives CDR1 PRHDT, CDR2 FYEKMQ (reference sequence). The CDR3 region has the DNA TGTGCCAGCAGCTTAGGGGGGAGTGTGGCCAACGTCCTGACTTTC. This encodes CASSLGGSVANVLTF.

The gene calls are TRBV5-1 and TRBJ2-3, with D perhaps matching TRBD2 (5 bases). Trimming removed 4 bases at V and 0 bases at J, with 12 bases between. Germline CDR1 reads SGHRS; CDR2 reads YFSETQ. The CDR3 extends over 15 amino acids. The CDR3, as DNA: TGCGCCAGCAGCACCCAAGGCGGGAGCACAGATACGCAGTATTTT. Translation gives CASSTQGGSTDTQYF.

The V gene is TRBV6-1, the J gene TRBJ2-1; a possible D gene is TRBD1 (6 bases). Germline V lookup: CDR1 MNHNS, CDR2 SASEGT. Trimming pared 6 bases from V and 2 bases from J, leaving 8 bases between. The CDR3 length is 13 residues. The CDR3 DNA is TGTGCCAGCAGCCGGGACACCTACAATGAGCAGTTCTTC. This translates into CASSRDTYNEQFF.

There are a few counts of this clone. The chain has TRBV19 and TRBJ1-1, with D perhaps TRBD1 (6 bases). Per the germline V gene, CDR1 is LNHDA and CDR2 is SQIVND (reference sequence). Trimming took off 5 bases at V and 3 bases at J, with 7 bases between the two ends. The CDR3 loop spans 12 amino acids. In DNA, the CDR3 is TGTGCCAGTAGTCCAGGGGACACTGAAGCTTTCTTT. Its translation is CASSPGDTEAFF.

This clone was picked up one time. The chain has TRBV7-5 and TRBJ2-2; the table's D call, TRBD2, has no DNA check behind it. TRBV7-5 has pseudogene status. The CDR3 sequence is 18 residues long. Here the CDR3 DNA reads TGTGTCAGAAGCTGTTGCAGGGGGACTAGCGGCTTCACCGGGGAGCTGTTTTTT. This gives the protein CVRSCCRGTSGFTGELFF.

V and J are TRBV28 and TRBJ2-7, with 8 positions matching TRBD1. Germline V gene sequence: CDR1 MDHEN, CDR2 SYDVKM. V lost 10 bases and J lost 5; bases outside the gene matches: 7. The CDR3 has 12 residues. The CDR3 spells CATRQGLDEQYF. The CDR3 bases are TGTGCCACTCGACAGGGGCTCGACGAGCAGTACTTC. The full variable domain, with the rest looked up from reference TRBV28 and TRBJ2-7, is DVKVTQSSRYLVKRTGEKVFLECVQDMDHENMFWYRQDPGLGLRLIYFSYDVKMKEKGDIPEGYSVSREKKERFSLILESASTNQTSMYLCATRQGLDEQYFGPGTRLTVT.

The rearrangement links TRBV10-3 to TRBJ2-7; maybe TRBD1 (6 bases). V was pared by 6 bases and J by 0 bases, with 15 bases between. This CDR3 is 15 amino acids long. The germline V gene has CDR1 ENHRY and CDR2 SYGVKD. The CDR3 spells CAIRAGTYTSYEQYF. CDR3 coding DNA: TGTGCCATCAGAGCCGGGACATACACCTCCTACGAGCAGTACTTC.

In this sample, this clone turned up once. This chain joins TRBV6-5 and TRBJ1-5; D is undetermined. The CDR3 consists of 13 residues. Germline lookup yields CDR1 MNHEY and CDR2 SVGAGI. Trimming cost V 6 bases and J 2 bases, with 8 bases left between them. The CDR3 coding sequence is TGTGCCAGCAGGCCCTCGGGCAATCAGCCCCAGCATTTT. As protein: CASRPSGNQPQHF.

V is TRBV5-1 and J is TRBJ1-1, with a possible D match to TRBD1 (6 bases). With 5 bases removed from V and 1 base from J, the gap between germline ends came to 12 bases. The CDR3 totals 14 residues. Germline CDR1 reads SGHRS; CDR2 reads YFSETQ. The DNA of the CDR3 is TGCGCCAGCAGTCATCCGGACAGGAACACTGAAGCTTTCTTT. This codes for CASSHPDRNTEAFF. Based on the CDR3 plus reference TRBV5-1 and TRBJ1-1, the full variable domain is KAGVTQTPRYLIKTRGQQVTLSCSPISGHRSVSWYQQTPGQGLQFLFEYFSETQRNKGNFPGRFSGRQFSNSRSEMNVSTLELGDSALYLCASSHPDRNTEAFFGQGTRLTVV.

The genes are TRBV27 and TRBJ1-5; D may be TRBD1 (6 bases). The V and J ends lost 4 bases and 5 bases respectively, with 9 bases between them. The CDR3 consists of 13 residues. Germline-derived CDR1 and CDR2 are MNHEY and SMNVEV (reference sequence). In DNA, the CDR3 is TGTGCCAGCAGTTGGGACACTCATCAGCCCCAGCATTTT. This gives the protein CASSWDTHQPQHF.

This clone has a single count. This chain connects TRBV7-9 to TRBJ1-2; 7 positions agree with TRBD1. CDR1 and CDR2 (germline): SEHNR, FQNEAQ (reference sequence). The V gene end was trimmed by 5 bases and the J gene end by 2 bases; junction bases not matched to a gene: 8. There are 15 residues in the CDR3. The CDR3 nucleotides read TGTGCCAGCAGCAATCACAGGGGAAAGAACTATGGCTACACCTTC. Its translation: CASSNHRGKNYGYTF. Drawing the rest from reference TRBV7-9 and TRBJ1-2, the complete variable domain is DTGVSQNPRHKITKRGQNVTFRCDPISEHNRLYWYRQTLGQGPEFLTYFQNEAQLEKSRLLSDRFSAERPKGSFSTLEIQRTEQGDSAMYLCASSNHRGKNYGYTFGSGTRLTVV.

The rearrangement links TRBV2 to TRBJ1-2; D call uncertain. This CDR3 has 10 residues. Germline CDR1 and CDR2: SNHLY and FYNNEI. V was pared by 4 bases and J by 8 bases, with 5 bases between. In DNA form, the CDR3 reads TGTGCCAGCAGTGGTCTGGGCTACACCTTC. This codes for CASSGLGYTF.

The chain has TRBV6-5 and TRBJ2-5; D is unresolved. V was trimmed by 3 bases and J by 7 bases, leaving 6 bases between them. In germline, CDR1 is MNHEY, CDR2 SVGAGI. The CDR3 contains 11 residues. CDR3 sequence (DNA): TGTGCCAGCAGTTATGAGCGGACCCAGTACTTC. The encoded protein is CASSYERTQYF.

The gene calls are TRBV7-3 and TRBJ2-1, with 7 bases identical to TRBD2. Germline CDR1 SGHTA, CDR2 FQGTGA. The V segment lost 2 bases and the J segment 5 bases; nucleotides outside the gene matches: 3. This CDR3 contains 14 residues. The CDR3 coding sequence is TGTGCCAGCAGCTTAGCCGGGACTAACAATGAGCAGTTCTTC. Translating gives CASSLAGTNNEQFF.

This clone was seen a single time. The J gene is TRBJ2-2, the V gene TRBV7-8, with TRBD2 as a possible D gene (7 bases). The CDR3 totals 16 residues. Trimming took off 4 bases at V and 4 bases at J, with 16 bases between the two ends. Germline V gives CDR1 SGHVS, CDR2 FQNEAQ. The CDR3 DNA reads TGTGCCAGCAGCTCGGGGGGCAGGATTGGCACCGGGGAGCTGTTTTTT. Translated, it gives CASSSGGRIGTGELFF.

The chain has TRBV16 and TRBJ1-1; 10 bases fit TRBD1. Germline CDR1 reads KGHSY; CDR2 reads FQNENV. The CDR3 length is 15 residues. Trimming at V came to 4 bases and at J to 4 bases, leaving 6 bases not matched to a gene. The CDR3 bases are TGTGCCAGCAGCCGGGGACAGGGGACAGGCACTGAAGCTTTCTTT. Translating it yields CASSRGQGTGTEAFF.

The chain recombines TRBV6-1 with TRBJ1-1; D not resolved. The germline CDR1 and CDR2 sequences are MNHNS and SASEGT. There are 13 residues in the CDR3. Trimming stripped 1 base from V and 1 base from J, with 4 bases between. The CDR3 nucleotides are TGTGCCAGCAGTGAAGTCAGGAACACTGAAGCTTTCTTT. It encodes CASSEVRNTEAFF.

The V call is TRBV7-9, the J call TRBJ2-5; D unresolved. The J call may be incorrect, as the DNA end agrees better with TRBJ2-7. Germline V CDR1 and CDR2: SEHNR, FQNEAQ (reference sequence). This CDR3 contains 11 residues. CDR3 sequence reads: CASSPRNEQYF. CDR3 DNA sequence: TGTGCCAGCAGCCCCCGTAACGAGCAGTACTTC.

This rearrangement joins TRBV2 to TRBJ1-4; D not resolved. Between the trimmed V and J ends, which lost 6 bases and 8 bases, there was a span of 7 bases. CDR3 size: 11 residues. Germline V gives CDR1 SNHLY, CDR2 FYNNEI. The CDR3 DNA sequence: TGTGCCAGCAGCTCTCTGGAAAAACTGTTTTTT. Its protein product is CASSSLEKLFF.

This clone showed up just once. The chain joins TRBV9 to TRBJ2-3; 8 positions match TRBD2. CDR1 is SGDLS and CDR2 is YYNGEE in the germline V gene. V was pared by 0 bases and J by 0 bases, with 6 bases of the junction left unmatched. This CDR3 comprises 17 residues. Here the CDR3 DNA reads TGTGCCAGCAGCGTAGCTTCTAGCGGGTCTAGCACAGATACGCAGTATTTT. Translation: CASSVASSGSSTDTQYF.

The rearrangement links TRBV7-9 to TRBJ2-1; D is perhaps TRBD2 (6 bases). The CDR3 consists of 15 residues. V lost 3 bases to trimming and J lost 6 bases, with 15 bases between them. Germline V gene sequence: CDR1 SEHNR, CDR2 FQNEAQ (reference sequence). The CDR3 nucleotides read TGTGCCAGCAGCTTCCAGCGACTAGGACTCAATGAGCAGTTCTTC. This sequence encodes CASSFQRLGLNEQFF.

The V gene is TRBV28, the J gene TRBJ2-7, with D perhaps matching TRBD2 (5 bases). Germline values: CDR1 MDHEN, CDR2 SYDVKM. With 10 bases removed from V and 0 bases from J, the gap between germline ends came to 13 bases. The CDR3 is made up of 13 amino acids. The DNA for the CDR3 is TGTGCCAAGTCCGATGGGAGCTCCTACGAGCAGTACTTC. Its translation: CAKSDGSSYEQYF.

The J gene is TRBJ2-2, the V gene TRBV6-6; no definite D call. Germline-derived CDR1 and CDR2 are MNHNY and SVGAGI (reference sequence). Trimming stripped 5 bases from V and 7 bases from J, with 8 bases between. CDR3 length equals 12 residues. For the CDR3, the DNA is TGTGCCAGCAGTGACACCTACGGGGAGCTGTTTTTT. Protein product: CASSDTYGELFF.

The V gene is TRBV9, the J gene TRBJ2-7; a possible D gene is TRBD1 (6 bases). CDR1 is SGDLS and CDR2 is YYNGEE in the germline V gene. The V end lost 3 bases, the J end lost 3 bases, and 19 bases lay between the germline ends. The CDR3 is 16 amino acids. The CDR3 loop reads CASSANPGHGFYEQYF. CDR3 DNA: TGTGCCAGCAGCGCCAACCCGGGACACGGGTTCTACGAGCAGTACTTC. The full variable domain, rest sourced from reference TRBV9 and TRBJ2-7, is DSGVTQTPKHLITATGQRVTLRCSPRSGDLSVYWYQQSLDQGLQFLIQYYNGEERAKGNILERFSAQQFPDLHSELNLSSLELGDSALYFCASSANPGHGFYEQYFGPGTRLTVT.

The CDR3 bases are TGTGCCAGCAGCGCAGGGGCAGGTGACAACTATGGCTACACCTTC. Translating gives CASSAGAGDNYGYTF. The chain uses TRBV7-9 and TRBJ1-2; a weak D match, TRBD1 (6 bases). CDR3 length equals 15 residues. Trimming left V 5 bases short and J 2 bases short, with 15 bases between. CDR1 and CDR2 (germline): SEHNR, FQNEAQ (reference sequence).